This T cell receptor beta chain was captured in a study of blood T cell repertoires in COVID-19. Study at large: COVID-19 samples collected from the United States, Italy and Spain covered acute and convalescent phases. T cells, B-cell-depleted T cells, or PBMCs supplied cDNA or gDNA.

In the original processing: How many nucleated cells were present was estimated from reference gene primer amplification. This table comes from immunoSEQ multiplex PCR, and its TCRdb copy is limited to in-frame clones, with some not included. That table supplies the V and J calls and clone size; D and trimming were determined from the DNA. The data contain about 380,000 clones, 85% of them singletons. This TCR was sampled from a woman in her late teens or twenties with acute or convalescent COVID-19. The sequenced sample was peripheral blood.

The CDR3 region is CASIPETQPLYEQYF. DNA for the CDR3: TGTGCCAGCATCCCGGAGACTCAACCGCTCTACGAGCAGTACTTC. The rearrangement joins TRBV6-5 to TRBJ2-7; D remains unclear. The CDR3 totals 15 residues. Germline V CDR1 and CDR2: MNHEY, SVGAGI. Trimming removed 7 bases at V and 3 bases at J, with 19 bases between.